The rows below give T cell receptor beta chains drawn from one sample of a study of human T cells and chemical hapten exposure. TCRdb used MiXCR to reprocess the 5' RACE reads, holding one entry per CDR3 protein. Among about 140,000 distinct CDR3 sequences listed, around 4% were seen once. These receptors were taken from a female donor in good health. Both conserved end residues are trimmed from each CDR3.

v_call	cdr3_length	j_call	cdr3_aa
TRBV2	13	TRBJ1-3	ASSVGPRSGNTIY
TRBV7-3	12	TRBJ2-7	ASSLTGQGGEQY
TRBV7-6	13	TRBJ2-5	ASSLAYAGQETQY
TRBV27	10	TRBJ2-7	ASSLNFYEQY
TRBV10-3	15	TRBJ1-5	AISAVLRDRVFQPQH
TRBV2	11	TRBJ1-3	ASSEASGNTIY
TRBV7-9	13	TRBJ1-2	ASSLEGRTVYGYT
TRBV7-4	13	TRBJ1-5	ASSRWDLSNQPQH
TRBV7-9	12	TRBJ1-2	ASSLGTGSYGYT
TRBV7-8	9	TRBJ1-1	ASSRTGEAF
TRBV20-1	11	TRBJ2-7	SARKPLTYEQY
TRBV6-2/TRBV6-3	12	TRBJ1-5	ASSYRDKYQPQH
TRBV12-3/TRBV12-4	11	TRBJ1-4	ASSLESNEKLF
TRBV7-2	9	TRBJ2-3	GSEGTDTQY
TRBV20-1	12	TRBJ2-2	SASYPQGGPLLF
TRBV4-3	14	TRBJ2-3	ASSQLAGGLTDTQY
TRBV5-1	13	TRBJ1-5	ASSLGTPGNQPQH
TRBV7-2	11	TRBJ1-1	ASSLGQITEAF
TRBV4-2	14	TRBJ2-1	ASAPGDRGLLNEQF
TRBV29-1	11	TRBJ1-1	SVALQLNTEAF
TRBV6-5	12	TRBJ1-1	ASSYGLGDTEAF
TRBV6-1	13	TRBJ2-7	ASSPSVTGSYEQY
TRBV20-1	16	TRBJ2-5	SARVRSRTSGLSETQY
TRBV5-1	12	TRBJ2-1	ASSFRSGGNEQF
TRBV28	12	TRBJ2-3	ASSPVGVTDTQY
TRBV6-1	12	TRBJ1-5	ASSESGPNQPQH
TRBV15	12	TRBJ2-7	ATSEWGRSDEQY
TRBV7-2	14	TRBJ1-2	ASFRPYRERNYGYT
TRBV10-3	11	TRBJ1-2	AIRAMRGDGYT
TRBV5-1	11	TRBJ1-2	ASSPGDNYGYT
TRBV19	11	TRBJ2-1	ASSRTSTGEQF
TRBV19	12	TRBJ2-1	ASSRRGGYNEQF
TRBV5-4	15	TRBJ2-3	ASSPELGRGGKDTQY
TRBV12-3/TRBV12-4	13	TRBJ2-1	ASSPPPGGAVEQF
TRBV6-5	10	TRBJ2-7	ASTGDSREQY
TRBV18	14	TRBJ2-2	ASSPYGGTNTGELF
TRBV6-8	14	TRBJ1-5	ASSTGDRARNQPQH
TRBV7-9	11	TRBJ2-2	ASSLVETGELF
TRBV20-1	16	TRBJ2-7	SARDRMGPGQGAYEQY
TRBV18	11	TRBJ2-1	ASSPPQWNEQF
TRBV20-1	15	TRBJ2-7	SAFPTDRGTDSYEQY
TRBV24-1	10	TRBJ1-4	ATSDPYEKLF
TRBV6-2/TRBV6-3	11	TRBJ2-7	ASSYRVSYEQY
TRBV19	13	TRBJ1-5	ASSIIGADNQPQH
TRBV19	12	TRBJ2-7	ATRIAGAAYEQY